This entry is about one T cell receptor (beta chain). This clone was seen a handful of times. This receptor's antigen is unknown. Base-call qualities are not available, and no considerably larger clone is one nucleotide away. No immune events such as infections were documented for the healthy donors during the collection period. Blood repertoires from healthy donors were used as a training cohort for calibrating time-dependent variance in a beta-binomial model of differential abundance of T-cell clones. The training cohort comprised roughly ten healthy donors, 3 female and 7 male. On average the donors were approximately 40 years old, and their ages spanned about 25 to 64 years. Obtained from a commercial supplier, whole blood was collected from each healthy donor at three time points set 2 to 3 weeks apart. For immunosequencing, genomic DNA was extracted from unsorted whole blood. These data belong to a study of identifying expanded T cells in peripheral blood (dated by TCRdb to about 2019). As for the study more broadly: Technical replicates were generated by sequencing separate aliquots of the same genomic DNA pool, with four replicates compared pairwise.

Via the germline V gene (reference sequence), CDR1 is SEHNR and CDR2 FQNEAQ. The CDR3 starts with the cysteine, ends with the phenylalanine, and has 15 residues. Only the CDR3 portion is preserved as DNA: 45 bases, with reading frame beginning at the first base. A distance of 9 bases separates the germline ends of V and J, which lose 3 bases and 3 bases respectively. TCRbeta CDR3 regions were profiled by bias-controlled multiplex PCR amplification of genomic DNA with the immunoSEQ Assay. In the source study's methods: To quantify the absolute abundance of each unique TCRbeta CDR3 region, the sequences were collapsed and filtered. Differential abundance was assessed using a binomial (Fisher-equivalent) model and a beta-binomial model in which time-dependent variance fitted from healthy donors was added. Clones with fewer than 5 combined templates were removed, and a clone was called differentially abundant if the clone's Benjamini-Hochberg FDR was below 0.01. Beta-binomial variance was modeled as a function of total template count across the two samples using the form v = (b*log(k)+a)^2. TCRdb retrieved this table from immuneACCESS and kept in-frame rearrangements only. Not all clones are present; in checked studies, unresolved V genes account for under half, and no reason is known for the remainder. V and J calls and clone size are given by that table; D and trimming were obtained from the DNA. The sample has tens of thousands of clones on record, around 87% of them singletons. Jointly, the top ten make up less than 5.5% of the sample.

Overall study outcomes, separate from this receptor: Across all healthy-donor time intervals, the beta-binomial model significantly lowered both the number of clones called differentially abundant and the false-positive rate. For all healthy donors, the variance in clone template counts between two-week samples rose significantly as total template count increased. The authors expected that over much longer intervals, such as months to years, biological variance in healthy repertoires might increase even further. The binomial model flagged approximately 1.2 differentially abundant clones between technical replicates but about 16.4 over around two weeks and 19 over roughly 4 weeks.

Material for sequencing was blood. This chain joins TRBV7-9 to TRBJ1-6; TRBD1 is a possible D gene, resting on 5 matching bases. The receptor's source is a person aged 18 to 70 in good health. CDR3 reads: CASSFVTGYNSPLHF. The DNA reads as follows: TGTGCCAGCAGCTTCGTCACAGGCTATAATTCACCCCTCCACTTT.